Following are 23 T cell receptor beta chains from one sample sequenced in a study of cytomegalovirus exposure and HLA in healthy donors. The PCR employed 60 Vbeta primers together with 13 Jbeta primers. This table comes from immunoSEQ multiplex PCR, and its TCRdb copy is limited to in-frame clones, with some not included. The sample contains about 110,000 clones, under 85% of which appear only once. What was sequenced was PBMCs. The origin of the receptors is a human donor in good health.

This CDR3 reads CASSQGTSGRGAEQFF. DNA of the CDR3: TGTGCCAGCAGCCAAGGGACTAGCGGGAGGGGGGCTGAGCAGTTCTTC. The V call is TRBV11-3, the J call TRBJ2-1; 16 bases match TRBD2. The CDR3 is 16 amino acids. V lost 5 bases, J lost 9 bases, and 7 bases stayed unmatched. Germline CDR1 SGHNT, CDR2 YENEEA.

With respect to this clone: At one of its ends the junction is not consistent with the germline gene, which may arise from a read error. The chain has TRBV27 and TRBJ1-2; 9 bases are a match to TRBD1. The CDR3 totals 15 residues. Germline V gene sequence: CDR1 MNHEY, CDR2 SMNVEV (reference sequence). The CDR3 DNA follows: TGTGCCAGCAGTTTCCGACAGGGGGGTAACTATGGCCACACCTTC. Amino acids: CASSFRQGGNYGHTF.

The gene calls are TRBV5-1 and TRBJ1-5; TRBD1 matches 8 bases. The V and J ends lost 4 bases and 6 bases, in that order; junction bases with no gene match: 6. In germline, CDR1 is SGHRS, CDR2 YFSETQ. This CDR3 has 14 amino acids. DNA for the CDR3: TGCGCCAGCAGCGCCGGAACAGGGGGTCAGCCCCAGCATTTT. It yields the protein CASSAGTGGQPQHF.

This clone was counted a few times. This chain uses TRBV5-1 with TRBJ2-7; D ambiguous. With 2 bases removed from V and 0 bases from J, the gap between germline ends came to 9 bases. The length of the CDR3 is 14 residues. Germline V lookup: CDR1 SGHRS, CDR2 YFSETQ. This chain's CDR3 is CASSFLDNSYEQYF. The CDR3 DNA follows: TGCGCCAGCAGCTTCCTCGACAACTCCTACGAGCAGTACTTC.

The CDR3 loop is CASTPRGGRHYGYTF. CDR3 DNA: TGTGCCAGCACCCCCCGGGGGGGCAGGCACTATGGCTACACCTTC. The chain combines TRBV28 with TRBJ1-2; D may be TRBD1 (6 bases). The CDR3 has 15 residues. The ends were cut back, 7 bases at V and 3 bases at J, with 18 bases in the middle. CDR1 MDHEN and CDR2 SYDVKM come from the germline V gene.

This sequence joins TRBV19 and TRBJ2-5; TRBD2 matches 11 bases. Gene TRBJ2-7 matches the end of the DNA better, so the J call may be wrong. In germline, CDR1 is LNHDA, CDR2 SQIVND (reference sequence). The CDR3 runs to 16 residues. Here the CDR3 reads CASRSLAGGEGYEQYF. CDR3 DNA: TGTGCCAGTAGGTCTCTAGCGGGAGGAGAGGGCTACGAGCAGTACTTC.

This clone was counted between two and nine times. The chain recombines TRBV28 with TRBJ2-7, with TRBD2 matching over 7 bases. The CDR3 totals 15 residues. CDR1 and CDR2 (germline): MDHEN, SYDVKM. J lost 0 bases, V lost 1 base, and 3 bases had no gene match. The chain's CDR3 is CASSLLGGSSYEQYF. DNA for the CDR3: TGTGCCAGCAGTTTATTGGGGGGGAGCTCCTACGAGCAGTACTTC.

V usage is TRBV15 and J usage is TRBJ1-5; 7 nucleotides match TRBD1. The germline V gene has CDR1 LNHNV and CDR2 YYDKDF (reference sequence). This CDR3 has 17 residues. The V segment lost 1 base and the J segment 0 bases; nucleotides outside the gene matches: 6. The CDR3 DNA reads as TGTGCCACCAGCAGAGGGCGTCGGGACAGTAGCAATCAGCCCCAGCATTTT. Translated, it gives CATSRGRRDSSNQPQHF.

This clone was seen more than once but under ten times. V gene TRBV5-1 combines with J gene TRBJ1-2, with D maybe TRBD1 (6 bases). This CDR3 is built from 15 residues. Germline V gene data show CDR1 as SGHRS and CDR2 as YFSETQ. Trimming cost V 2 bases and J 3 bases, with 14 bases left between them. The CDR3 here is CASSLVTGKDYGYTF. The CDR3 DNA is TGCGCCAGCAGCTTAGTAACAGGGAAAGACTATGGCTACACCTTC.

This rearrangement joins TRBV6-5 to TRBJ2-1; 11 positions match TRBD2. Germline lookup yields CDR1 MNHEY and CDR2 SVGAGI. Trimming removed 0 bases from V and 9 bases from J; junction bases left unmatched: 4. CDR3 length equals 15 residues. The CDR3 reads CASSYSTSGKGEQFF. The CDR3 DNA is TGTGCCAGCAGTTACTCGACTAGCGGGAAAGGTGAGCAGTTCTTC.

J is TRBJ2-1 and V is TRBV11-2, with D perhaps TRBD1 (5 bases). V was trimmed by 2 bases and J by 9 bases, leaving 5 bases between them. This CDR3 contains 11 residues. Germline V gene lookup returns CDR1 SGHAT and CDR2 FQNNGV. The CDR3 here is CASSLTGEQFF. In nucleotides, the CDR3 is TGTGCCAGCAGCTTAACAGGTGAGCAGTTCTTC.

The chain is built from TRBV6-5 and TRBJ1-5, with a tentative D call TRBD1 (5 bases). V lost 6 bases and J 8 bases, leaving 14 bases between the germline ends. The germline V gene has CDR1 MNHEY and CDR2 SVGAGI. The CDR3 totals 13 residues. The CDR3 here is CASRRDSVEPQHF. The CDR3 DNA follows: TGTGCCAGCAGACGTGACAGTGTTGAGCCCCAGCATTTT.

The chain links TRBV28 to TRBJ2-7, with 12 nucleotides matching TRBD1. The length of the CDR3 is 16 residues. Germline trimming cut 6 bases from V and 5 bases from J; bases unmatched to any gene: 11. Germline CDR1 and CDR2: MDHEN and SYDVKM. The CDR3 loop reads CASSIPSGTGGNEQYF. The CDR3 DNA follows: TGTGCCAGCAGCATCCCATCCGGGACAGGGGGCAACGAGCAGTACTTC.

The chain uses TRBV6-5 and TRBJ1-6; D is uncertain. Trimming took off 0 bases at V and 5 bases at J, with 8 bases between the two ends. CDR1 MNHEY and CDR2 SVGAGI come from the germline V gene. This CDR3 is 15 amino acids long. The CDR3: CASSYSTQNNSPLHF. CDR3 in DNA: TGTGCCAGCAGTTACTCGACTCAGAATAATTCACCCCTCCACTTT.

This clone showed up just a few times. The chain recombines TRBV19 with TRBJ2-3, with TRBD1 matching over 12 bases. Germline CDR1 LNHDA, CDR2 SQIVND (reference sequence). The V and J ends lost 7 bases and 5 bases, in that order; junction bases with no gene match: 7. The CDR3 has 15 amino acids. The CDR3 here is CASKPGQGAGDTQYF. The CDR3 DNA sequence: TGTGCCAGTAAACCGGGACAGGGGGCGGGAGATACGCAGTATTTT.

The chain uses TRBV25-1 and TRBJ1-5, with 12 bases identical to TRBD1. Germline assignment: CDR1 MGHDK and CDR2 SYGVNS. Germline trimming cut 2 bases from V and 6 bases from J; bases unmatched to any gene: 5. The CDR3 is made up of 16 amino acids. The CDR3 DNA reads TGTGCCAGCAGTGAAGGGGGACAGGGGGCTTTTCAGCCCCAGCATTTT. Amino acids: CASSEGGQGAFQPQHF.

The V and J genes are TRBV18 and TRBJ1-6; D might be TRBD1 (5 bases). Per the germline V gene, CDR1 is KGHSH and CDR2 is LQKENI. V was trimmed by 2 bases and J by 9 bases, leaving 11 bases between them. The CDR3 runs to 14 residues. The CDR3 sequence: CASSPSREGSPLHF. The CDR3 DNA sequence: TGTGCCAGCTCACCATCCAGGGAAGGTTCACCCCTCCACTTT.

The CDR3 reads CAIRRGEIGTGSYEQYF. CDR3 DNA sequence: TGTGCCATCAGGCGGGGGGAGATCGGGACAGGGTCCTACGAGCAGTACTTC. The chain has TRBV10-3 and TRBJ2-7; possible D gene TRBD1, 9 bases. V lost 6 bases and J lost 1, with 22 bases in between. Germline V lookup: CDR1 ENHRY, CDR2 SYGVKD. The CDR3 runs to 17 residues.

This clone turned up a few times. The gene calls are TRBV5-4 and TRBJ1-3, with D perhaps TRBD1 (6 bases). Per germline, CDR1 SGHNT and CDR2 YYREEE (reference sequence). This CDR3 contains 15 residues. V was clipped by 4 bases and J by 0 bases, with 11 bases between them. The CDR3 region is CASSRDRISGNTIYF. The DNA for the CDR3 is TGTGCCAGCAGCCGTGACAGGATCTCTGGAAACACCATATATTTT.

CDR3 residues: CASSLWVLARTDTQYF. The CDR3 DNA follows: TGTGCCAGCAGTTTATGGGTCCTAGCCCGCACAGATACGCAGTATTTT. This chain connects TRBV28 to TRBJ2-3; D is perhaps TRBD2 (5 bases). Germline V gives CDR1 MDHEN, CDR2 SYDVKM. V was pared by 0 bases and J by 1 base, with 11 bases between. CDR3 length: 16 amino acids.

V and J are TRBV18 and TRBJ1-1, with 9 bases fitting TRBD1. The J segment lost 4 bases and the V segment lost 2 bases, leaving 8 bases of the junction unmatched. Germline V lookup: CDR1 KGHSH, CDR2 LQKENI. The CDR3 is 16 residues long. The CDR3 region has the DNA TGTGCCAGCTCACCATTTACAGGGGGCGCGTCCACTGAAGCTTTCTTT. Translated: CASSPFTGGASTEAFF.

This chain uses TRBV11-2 with TRBJ2-1; D remains unclear. The V gene's germline CDR1 is SGHAT and CDR2 FQNNGV. Trimming stripped 7 bases from V and 6 bases from J, with 13 bases between. This CDR3 spans 13 amino acids. CDR3 sequence: CASTRVVRNEQFF. As DNA, the CDR3 is TGTGCCAGCACCCGGGTAGTGCGCAATGAGCAGTTCTTC.

This clone showed up just once. V is TRBV9 and J is TRBJ2-3, with D perhaps TRBD2 (6 bases). The V end was cut by 0 bases, the J end by 3 bases, with 14 bases between. There are 16 residues in the CDR3. Germline CDR1 reads SGDLS; CDR2 reads YYNGEE. CDR3 in DNA: TGTGCCAGCAGCGTAGAGGCGGGACGGGGAACAGATACGCAGTATTTT. Its protein product is CASSVEAGRGTDTQYF.